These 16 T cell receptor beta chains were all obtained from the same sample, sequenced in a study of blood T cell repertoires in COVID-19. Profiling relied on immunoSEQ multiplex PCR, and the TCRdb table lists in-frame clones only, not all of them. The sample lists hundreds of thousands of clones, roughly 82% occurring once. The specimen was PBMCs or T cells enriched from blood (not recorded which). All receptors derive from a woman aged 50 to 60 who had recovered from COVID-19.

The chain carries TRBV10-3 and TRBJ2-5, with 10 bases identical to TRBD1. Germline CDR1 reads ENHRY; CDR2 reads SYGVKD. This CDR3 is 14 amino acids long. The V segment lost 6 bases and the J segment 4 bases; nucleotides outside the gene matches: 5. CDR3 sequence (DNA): TGTGCCATCAGGAGCGGACAGGGGGGAGAGACCCAGTACTTC. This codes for CAIRSGQGGETQYF.

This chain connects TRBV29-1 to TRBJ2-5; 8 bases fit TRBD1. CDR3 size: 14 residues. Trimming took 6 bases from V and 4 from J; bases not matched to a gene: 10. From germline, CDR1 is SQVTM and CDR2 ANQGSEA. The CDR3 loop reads CSVTGAKIGETQYF. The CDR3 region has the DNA TGCAGCGTGACAGGGGCGAAGATCGGAGAGACCCAGTACTTC.

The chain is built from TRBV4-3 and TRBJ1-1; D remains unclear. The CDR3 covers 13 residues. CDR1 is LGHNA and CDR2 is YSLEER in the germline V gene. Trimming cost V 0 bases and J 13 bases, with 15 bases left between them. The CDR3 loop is CASSQDPGTGGFF. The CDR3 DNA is TGCGCCAGCAGCCAAGACCCGGGCACCGGAGGTTTCTTT.

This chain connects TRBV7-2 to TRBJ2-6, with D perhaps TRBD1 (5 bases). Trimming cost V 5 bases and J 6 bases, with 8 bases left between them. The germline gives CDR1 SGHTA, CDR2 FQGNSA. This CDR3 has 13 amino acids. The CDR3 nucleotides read TGTGCCAGCAGCCCCGGACAGGCCAACGTCCTGACTTTC. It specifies CASSPGQANVLTF.

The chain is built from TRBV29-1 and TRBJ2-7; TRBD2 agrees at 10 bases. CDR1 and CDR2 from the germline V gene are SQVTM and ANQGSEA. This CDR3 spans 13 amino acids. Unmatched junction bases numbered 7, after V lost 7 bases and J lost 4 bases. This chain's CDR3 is CSARLAGPYEQYF. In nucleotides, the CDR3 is TGCAGCGCCCGACTAGCGGGTCCTTACGAGCAGTACTTC.

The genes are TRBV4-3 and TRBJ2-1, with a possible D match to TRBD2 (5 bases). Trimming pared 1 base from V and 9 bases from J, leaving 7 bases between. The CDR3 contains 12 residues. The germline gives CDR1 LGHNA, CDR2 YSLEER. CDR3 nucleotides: TGCGCCAGCAGCCAAGTGGCGGGTGAGCAGTTCTTC. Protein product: CASSQVAGEQFF.

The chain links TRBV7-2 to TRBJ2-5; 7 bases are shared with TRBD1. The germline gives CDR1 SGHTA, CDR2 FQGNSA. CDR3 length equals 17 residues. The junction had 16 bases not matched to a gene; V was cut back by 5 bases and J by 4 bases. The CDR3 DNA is TGTGCCAGCAGCCCCGACAGGGAGTGGGTTCTTGGAGAGACCCAGTACTTC. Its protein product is CASSPDREWVLGETQYF. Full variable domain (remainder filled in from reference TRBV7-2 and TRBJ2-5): GAGVSQSPSNKVTEKGKDVELRCDPISGHTALYWYRQSLGQGLEFLIYFQGNSAPDKSGLPSDRFSAERTGGSVSTLTIQRTQQEDSAVYLCASSPDREWVLGETQYFGPGTRLLVL.

CDR3 nucleotides: TGTGCCAGTAGTATGGGTGGCAGGGGGCGTTCTAATGAAAAACTGTTTTTT. This translates into CASSMGGRGRSNEKLFF. The chain employs TRBV19 and TRBJ1-4; 8 positions match TRBD1. In germline, CDR1 is LNHDA, CDR2 SQIVND (reference sequence). The J segment lost 3 bases and the V segment lost 3 bases, leaving 9 bases of the junction unmatched. The CDR3 sequence is 17 residues long.

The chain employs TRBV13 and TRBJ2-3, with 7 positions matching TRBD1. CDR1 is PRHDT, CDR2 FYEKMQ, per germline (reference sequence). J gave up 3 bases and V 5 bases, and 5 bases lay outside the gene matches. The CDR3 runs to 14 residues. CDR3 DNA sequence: TGTGCCAGCAGCGGGACAGTTCTTACAGATACGCAGTATTTT. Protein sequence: CASSGTVLTDTQYF.

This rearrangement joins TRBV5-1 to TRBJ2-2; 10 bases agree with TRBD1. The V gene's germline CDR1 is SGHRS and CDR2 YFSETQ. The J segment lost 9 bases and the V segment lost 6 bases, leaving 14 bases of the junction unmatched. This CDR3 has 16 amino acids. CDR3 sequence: CASTLQTGGSSWELFF. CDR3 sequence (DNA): TGCGCCAGCACCCTACAGACAGGGGGCAGTTCCTGGGAGCTGTTTTTT. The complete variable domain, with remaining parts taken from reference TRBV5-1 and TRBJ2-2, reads KAGVTQTPRYLIKTRGQQVTLSCSPISGHRSVSWYQQTPGQGLQFLFEYFSETQRNKGNFPGRFSGRQFSNSRSEMNVSTLELGDSALYLCASTLQTGGSSWELFFGEGSRLTVL.

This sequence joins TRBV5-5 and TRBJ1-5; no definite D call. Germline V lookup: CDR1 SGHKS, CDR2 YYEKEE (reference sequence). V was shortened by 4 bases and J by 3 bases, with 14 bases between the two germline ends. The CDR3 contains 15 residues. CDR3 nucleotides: TGTGCCAGCAGCCCGGGAGCGATATTCAATCAGCCCCAGCATTTT. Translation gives CASSPGAIFNQPQHF.

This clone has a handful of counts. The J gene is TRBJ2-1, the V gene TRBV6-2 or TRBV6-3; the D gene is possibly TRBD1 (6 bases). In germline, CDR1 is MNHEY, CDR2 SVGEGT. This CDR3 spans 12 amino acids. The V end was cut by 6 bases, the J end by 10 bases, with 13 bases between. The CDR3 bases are TGTGCCAGCAGCCGCGACAGGCGCGAGCAGTTCTTC. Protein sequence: CASSRDRREQFF.

CDR3 in amino acids: CASSDAGQKFNSPLHF. Written as DNA, the CDR3 is TGTGCCAGCAGTGACGCGGGACAGAAGTTTAATTCACCCCTCCACTTT. The gene calls are TRBV2 and TRBJ1-6; the match to TRBD1 covers 7 bases. This CDR3 comprises 16 residues. The J segment lost 6 bases and the V segment lost 3 bases, leaving 8 bases of the junction unmatched. The germline V gene encodes CDR1 SNHLY and CDR2 FYNNEI.

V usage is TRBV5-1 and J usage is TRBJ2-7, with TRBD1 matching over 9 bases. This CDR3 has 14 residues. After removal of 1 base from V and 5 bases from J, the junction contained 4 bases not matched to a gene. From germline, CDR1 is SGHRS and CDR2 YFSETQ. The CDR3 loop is CASSLSQGADEQYF. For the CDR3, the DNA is TGCGCCAGCAGCTTGTCACAGGGGGCTGACGAGCAGTACTTC. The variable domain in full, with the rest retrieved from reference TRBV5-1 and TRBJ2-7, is KAGVTQTPRYLIKTRGQQVTLSCSPISGHRSVSWYQQTPGQGLQFLFEYFSETQRNKGNFPGRFSGRQFSNSRSEMNVSTLELGDSALYLCASSLSQGADEQYFGPGTRLTVT.

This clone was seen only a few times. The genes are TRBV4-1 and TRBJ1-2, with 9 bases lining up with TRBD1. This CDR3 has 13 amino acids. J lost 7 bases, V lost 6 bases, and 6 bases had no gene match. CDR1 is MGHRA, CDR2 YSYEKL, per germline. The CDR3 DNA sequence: TGCGCCAGCAGTCCAGACAGGGGGATTGGCTACACCTTC. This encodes CASSPDRGIGYTF.

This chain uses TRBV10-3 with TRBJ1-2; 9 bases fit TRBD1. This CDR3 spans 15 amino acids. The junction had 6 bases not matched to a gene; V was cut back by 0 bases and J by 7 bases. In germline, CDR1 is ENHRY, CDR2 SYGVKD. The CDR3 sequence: CAISESGQGVAGYTF. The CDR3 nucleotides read TGTGCCATCAGTGAGTCGGGACAGGGTGTCGCTGGCTACACCTTC.